The present T cell receptor (beta chain) was sequenced within a study of graft-versus-host responses after intestinal transplantation. Germline lookup yields CDR1 SGHAT and CDR2 FQDESV (reference sequence). Deletions cut 2 bases from V and 4 bases from J, with 12 bases between. The CDR3 has 14 amino acids. Measured with immunoSEQ multiplex PCR; TCRdb has only the in-frame clones, and not every one. This sample has almost 85,000 clones, with 90% to 95% found just once. A remark on this clone: As yet, its antigen is unknown.

The chain carries TRBV11-1 and TRBJ2-7, with D perhaps matching TRBD1 (6 bases). The TCR comes from a human donor who received an intestinal transplant. The specimen was unstimulated CD4+ T cells sorted from spleen or lymph node cells, collected before intestinal transplant. CDR3 sequence reads: CASSLRGFRYEQYF. The CDR3 coding sequence is TGTGCCAGCAGCTTAAGGGGGTTCCGGTACGAGCAGTACTTC.